This T cell receptor beta chain appears in the sequencing data of a study of CD4 T cells in relation to SARS-CoV-2 and coronaviruses. Naive and memory CD4+ T cells were separated from cryopreserved PBMCs. Germline V gene sequence: CDR1 KGHSH, CDR2 LQKENI. The CDR3 runs 12 residues. The V end lost 2 bases, the J end lost 5 bases, and 5 bases lay between the germline ends. Sequencing was performed with immunoSEQ multiplex PCR; in TCRdb, only in-frame clones are kept and a portion is missing. This table holds tens of thousands of clones, over 75% found once. A note on this clone: Its specificity is not known.

Study-level results: Samples before the pandemic and after infection were not matched within any donor. About 65% of donors had memory CD4+ clonotypes crossrecognizing SARS-CoV-2 and common cold coronavirus spike.

Sample: memory CD4+ T cells from PBMCs. This TCR was recovered from an adult with COVID-19. The chain carries TRBV18 and TRBJ2-3; unclear D gene. The CDR3 region is CASSPERDTQYF. In DNA form, the CDR3 reads TGTGCCAGCTCACCAGAGAGAGATACGCAGTATTTT.